This T cell receptor beta chain came from a study of regulatory T cells in long-lasting Graves disease. The germline V gene encodes CDR1 DFQATT and CDR2 SNEGSKA (reference sequence). The CDR3 is 14 residues long. Unmatched junction bases numbered 10, after V lost 6 bases and J lost 5 bases. Time point meaning: newly diagnosed GD, antithyroid drugs for less than 3 months. RNA extracted from PBMCs served as the sequencing template. Findings and caveats of the study: TRBV28, TRBJ1-2 and TRBJ2-5 emerged as the favored segments in persistent disease. Sample size was small, which may have lowered accuracy.

This clonotype has at least ten counts. Antigen unknown. According to the study, TCR beta libraries were built with iRepertoire HTBI primers and CDR3-region Arm-PCR. TCRdb reprocessed the multiplex PCR reads via MiXCR and lists one record per CDR3 protein. The sample includes around 250,000 distinct CDR3 sequences, under 20% of them seen just once. Separately, the same data were catalogued under a study of T cells in Graves' hyperthyroidism and ophthalmopathy. As that study records: During a first-round RT-PCR of the TCR CDR3, the HTBI primer set was used. In validation, the model predicted ophthalmopathy. These predictions came a median 6.5 months before onset.

The sequenced sample was peripheral blood mononuclear cells (PBMCs), obtained at new diagnosis, from a patient treated with antithyroid drugs. The chain couples TRBV20-1 to TRBJ1-1, with TRBD1 identical over 9 bases. The clonotype originates from a woman in her 30s with Graves disease. CDR3 residues: CSAGRTGAFTEAFF. For the CDR3, the DNA is TGCAGTGCGGGACGGACAGGGGCGTTTACTGAAGCTTTCTTT.